Listed here are 9 T cell receptor beta chains from one sample, sequenced in a study of T cell clones after liver transplantation. Profiling relied on immunoSEQ multiplex PCR, and the TCRdb table lists in-frame clones only, not all of them. This table has tens of thousands of clones, 84% appearing once. This specimen consisted of CD4+ T cells from blood, obtained before liver transplant. The receptors stem from a human donor who received a liver transplant.

This clone was observed once. This chain links TRBV18 with TRBJ2-3, with D possibly matching TRBD2 (5 bases). The length of the CDR3 is 15 residues. Trimming took 0 bases from V and 4 from J, leaving 11 bases between them. Germline CDR1 KGHSH, CDR2 LQKENI. DNA for the CDR3: TGTGCCAGCTCACCACCCTCCCTGAGGGCAGATACGCAGTATTTT. As protein: CASSPPSLRADTQYF.

V gene TRBV6-1 combines with J gene TRBJ1-2, with D tentatively TRBD1 (5 bases). V lost 6 bases and J 5 bases, leaving 10 bases between the germline ends. Germline V lookup: CDR1 MNHNS, CDR2 SASEGT. CDR3 length equals 12 residues. CDR3 sequence (DNA): TGTGCCAGCAGGATGACAGATTATGGCTACACCTTC. Protein sequence: CASRMTDYGYTF.

V gene TRBV28 combines with J gene TRBJ2-5; tentatively, D is TRBD2 (5 bases). CDR1 and CDR2 from the germline V gene are MDHEN and SYDVKM. This CDR3 has 15 residues. With 3 bases removed from V and 5 bases from J, the gap between germline ends came to 16 bases. DNA of the CDR3: TGTGCCAGCAGTTTCCGGTCCTCTATAGCGGAGACCCAGTACTTC. Translating gives CASSFRSSIAETQYF.

This clone was counted once. The chain employs TRBV7-9 and TRBJ1-1, with unresolved D. Trimming took 2 bases from V and 3 from J, leaving 10 bases between them. This CDR3 region has 14 residues. Germline CDR1 and CDR2: SEHNR and FQNEAQ (reference sequence). CDR3 in amino acids: CASSLSGTYTEAFF. The CDR3 bases are TGTGCCAGCAGCTTATCAGGTACCTACACTGAAGCTTTCTTT.

CDR3 residues: CASSLSGRKNEKLFF. CDR3 bases: TGCGCCAGCAGTCTTTCAGGGAGAAAGAATGAAAAACTGTTTTTT. The V gene is TRBV4-1, the J gene TRBJ1-4; the D gene is possibly TRBD1 (5 bases). Deletions cut 6 bases from V and 5 bases from J, with 16 bases between. Germline V gives CDR1 MGHRA, CDR2 YSYEKL. The CDR3 contains 15 residues.

The chain joins TRBV2 to TRBJ2-2; tentatively, D is TRBD1 (7 bases). This CDR3 region has 15 residues. With 5 bases removed from V and 6 bases from J, the gap between germline ends came to 16 bases. CDR1 and CDR2 from the germline V gene are SNHLY and FYNNEI. CDR3 sequence (DNA): TGTGCCAGCAGTCCCAGGGGGGACAAGGCCGGGGAGCTGTTTTTT. This gives the protein CASSPRGDKAGELFF.

V is TRBV5-1 and J is TRBJ1-6; D might be TRBD1 (6 bases). Per the germline V gene, CDR1 is SGHRS and CDR2 is YFSETQ. The CDR3 spans 15 residues. The V and J ends lost 1 base and 11 bases respectively, with 16 bases between them. The CDR3 nucleotides read TGCGCCAGCAGCTTGCTTGCGGGGGGCGGAGCACCCCTCCACTTT. Translation: CASSLLAGGGAPLHF.

The chain employs TRBV13 and TRBJ2-2; TRBD2 aligns across 7 bases. With 5 bases clipped from V and 1 base from J, the junction kept 10 bases outside the gene matches. The CDR3 runs 17 residues. Germline loops: CDR1 PRHDT, CDR2 FYEKMQ (reference sequence). The CDR3 nucleotides read TGTGCCAGCAGCCCCCACTGGCGGGGGAGGAACACCGGGGAGCTGTTTTTT. Translated: CASSPHWRGRNTGELFF. Using reference TRBV13 and TRBJ2-2 for the parts outside the CDR3, the full variable domain is AAGVIQSPRHLIKEKRETATLKCYPIPRHDTVYWYQQGPGQDPQFLISFYEKMQSDKGSIPDRFSAQQFSDYHSELNMSSLELGDSALYFCASSPHWRGRNTGELFFGEGSRLTVL.

This sequence joins TRBV4-2 and TRBJ1-1, with TRBD1 identical over 8 bases. Germline V lookup: CDR1 LGHNA, CDR2 YNFKEQ. The ends lost 3 bases at V and 3 bases at J; junction bases unmatched: 9. This CDR3 is built from 16 residues. CDR3 nucleotide sequence: TGTGCCAGCAGCCATCCCAACGGACAGGGAGACACTGAAGCTTTCTTT. This translates into CASSHPNGQGDTEAFF.